Each of the 24 T cell receptor beta chains below was sequenced from the same sample in a study of T cells in Graves' hyperthyroidism and ophthalmopathy. RNA transcripts yielded amplified TCR beta CDR3 regions. A set of HTBI primers served as the primers for a first-round RT-PCR of the TCR CDR3. MiXCR was run by TCRdb on the multiplex PCR reads, yielding one entry per CDR3 protein. The sample lists roughly 740,000 distinct CDR3 sequences; over 15% were seen once. The specimen was blood. These receptors all stem from a man between 18 and 29 years old with Graves' hyperthyroidism.

This clonotype showed up just a few times. Here the CDR3 DNA reads TGTGCCAGCAGCGTAGCTGCCAGGCTCAACACTGAAGCTTTCTTT. This sequence encodes CASSVAARLNTEAFF. J is TRBJ1-1 and V is TRBV9, with no clear D. The CDR3 is 15 residues long. V was cut by 0 bases and J by 2 bases, with 11 bases left in between. CDR1 is SGDLS, CDR2 YYNGEE, per germline.

The rearrangement joins TRBV7-9 to TRBJ2-2; D gene ambiguous. CDR1 and CDR2 from the germline V gene are SEHNR and FQNEAQ (reference sequence). V dropped 8 bases and J dropped 6 bases, with 4 bases sitting between them. The CDR3 length is 10 residues. The CDR3 sequence: CASFPGELFF. CDR3 DNA sequence: TGTGCCAGCTTTCCCGGGGAGCTGTTTTTT.

The sample holds many counts of this clonotype. The J gene is TRBJ2-1, the V gene TRBV9, with 8 bases aligning to TRBD1. This CDR3 spans 13 amino acids. CDR1 and CDR2 from the germline V gene are SGDLS and YYNGEE. The V and J ends lost 5 bases and 9 bases, in that order; junction bases with no gene match: 7. The CDR3 DNA is TGTGCCAGCAGTAGGACAGGGCGTGGTGAGCAGTTCTTC. It codes for CASSRTGRGEQFF.

The rearrangement links TRBV28 to TRBJ2-3, with 10 bases lining up with TRBD2. This CDR3 spans 17 amino acids. J lost 1 base, V lost 5 bases, and 9 bases had no gene match. Germline V gene data show CDR1 as MDHEN and CDR2 as SYDVKM. The CDR3 region has the DNA TGTGCCAGCAGTCCCACCCTAGCGGGAGTAGGCACAGATACGCAGTATTTT. Amino acids: CASSPTLAGVGTDTQYF. The full variable domain, rest sourced from reference TRBV28 and TRBJ2-3, is DVKVTQSSRYLVKRTGEKVFLECVQDMDHENMFWYRQDPGLGLRLIYFSYDVKMKEKGDIPEGYSVSREKKERFSLILESASTNQTSMYLCASSPTLAGVGTDTQYFGPGTRLTVL.

This clonotype was counted many times. The chain couples TRBV20-1 to TRBJ2-5; unclear D gene. The CDR3 sequence is 12 residues long. Trimming took off 0 bases at V and 5 bases at J, with 7 bases between the two ends. CDR1 DFQATT and CDR2 SNEGSKA come from the germline V gene (reference sequence). The CDR3 protein is CSARDLGETQYF. CDR3 in DNA: TGCAGTGCTAGAGATCTGGGGGAGACCCAGTACTTC.

This clonotype has at least ten counts. J is TRBJ2-1 and V is TRBV28; no reliable D call. V was cut by 7 bases and J by 0 bases, with 10 bases left in between. Germline V CDR1 and CDR2: MDHEN, SYDVKM. The CDR3 has 14 amino acids. Here the CDR3 reads CASTPEGSYNEQFF. CDR3 nucleotide sequence: TGTGCCAGCACCCCCGAAGGCTCCTACAATGAGCAGTTCTTC. Complete variable domain (other parts from reference TRBV28 and TRBJ2-1): DVKVTQSSRYLVKRTGEKVFLECVQDMDHENMFWYRQDPGLGLRLIYFSYDVKMKEKGDIPEGYSVSREKKERFSLILESASTNQTSMYLCASTPEGSYNEQFFGPGTRLTVL.

The table lists this clonotype with many counts. The rearrangement links TRBV12-3 or TRBV12-4 to TRBJ2-5; TRBD2 might be the D (5 bases). V lost 7 bases and J lost 5, with 8 bases in between. The CDR3 runs to 11 residues. The CDR3 is CASTPGETQYF. CDR3 nucleotide sequence: TGTGCCAGCACTCCGGGGGAGACCCAGTACTTC.

This clonotype was seen more than once but under ten times. The rearrangement joins TRBV7-2 to TRBJ2-7, with 11 nucleotides matching TRBD2. Losses at the gene ends were 5 bases for V and 6 bases for J; bases not matched to a gene: 12. Germline V gene data show CDR1 as SGHTA and CDR2 as FQGNSA. CDR3 length equals 16 residues. CDR3 coding DNA: TGTGCCAGCAGCCCGACCGCACTAGCGGGAGTGCTCGAGCAGTACTTC. Translation gives CASSPTALAGVLEQYF.

This clonotype was counted ten times or more. The chain recombines TRBV12-3 or TRBV12-4 with TRBJ2-1, with 10 positions matching TRBD2. Trimming at V came to 6 bases and at J to 0 bases, leaving 5 bases not matched to a gene. The CDR3 extends over 16 amino acids. CDR3 sequence reads: CASRNGLADSYNEQFF. CDR3 nucleotide sequence: TGTGCCAGCAGAAACGGACTAGCGGACTCCTACAATGAGCAGTTCTTC.

At least ten counts were recorded for this clonotype. This sequence joins TRBV28 and TRBJ1-2; D is unclear. V lost 4 bases and J lost 5, with 17 bases in between. Per germline, CDR1 MDHEN and CDR2 SYDVKM. CDR3 length equals 15 residues. DNA for the CDR3: TGTGCCAGCAGTTCCGGGGTGGAAATGGGATATGGCTACACCTTC. Residues: CASSSGVEMGYGYTF.

This clonotype was observed many times. The chain joins TRBV30 to TRBJ2-5, with no clear D. Germline V gene lookup returns CDR1 GTSNPN and CDR2 SVGIG (reference sequence). With 8 bases removed from V and 2 bases from J, the gap between germline ends came to 12 bases. This CDR3 contains 12 residues. The CDR3 DNA follows: TGTGCCCTAAGCCGGAATCAAGAGACCCAGTACTTC. As protein: CALSRNQETQYF.

The table lists this clonotype with many counts. The rearrangement links TRBV6-2 or TRBV6-3 to TRBJ2-1; TRBD1 matches at 9 bases. CDR3 size: 14 residues. Germline V gives CDR1 MNHEY, CDR2 SVGEGT. V was pared by 2 bases and J by 5 bases, with 1 base of the junction left unmatched. As DNA, the CDR3 is TGTGCCAGCAGTTACCGGACAGGGGACAATGAGCAGTTCTTC. Protein product: CASSYRTGDNEQFF.

This chain connects TRBV6-1 to TRBJ2-1; D gene ambiguous. CDR1 is MNHNS and CDR2 is SASEGT in the germline V gene. V was pared by 5 bases and J by 3 bases, with 11 bases between. CDR3 length: 14 amino acids. CDR3 DNA: TGTGCCAGCAGTTATTCCATCGGCTACAATGAGCAGTTCTTC. The encoded protein is CASSYSIGYNEQFF.

This clonotype was recorded a few times. The chain couples TRBV7-8 to TRBJ1-5; the match to TRBD1 covers 9 bases. The CDR3 consists of 16 residues. Germline V gene data show CDR1 as SGHVS and CDR2 as FQNEAQ. J lost 2 bases, V lost 1 base, and 3 bases had no gene match. The CDR3 loop is CASSLGQGGGNQPQHF. DNA for the CDR3: TGTGCCAGCAGCTTAGGACAGGGGGGCGGCAATCAGCCCCAGCATTTT.

This clonotype was recorded at least ten times. This rearrangement joins TRBV27 to TRBJ2-7, with 7 bases matching TRBD2. This CDR3 comprises 15 residues. The V gene end was trimmed by 1 base and the J gene end by 4 bases; junction bases not matched to a gene: 7. Germline CDR1 MNHEY, CDR2 SMNVEV (reference sequence). The CDR3 loop reads CASSLWPSGEYEQYF. The CDR3 DNA reads as TGTGCCAGCAGTTTATGGCCTAGCGGAGAATACGAGCAGTACTTC.

The chain links TRBV19 to TRBJ2-1, with TRBD2 matching 8 bases. Germline values: CDR1 LNHDA, CDR2 SQIVND (reference sequence). The CDR3 is made up of 15 amino acids. With 4 bases clipped from V and 9 bases from J, the junction kept 11 bases outside the gene matches. The CDR3: CASSKREWAGGEQFF. Here the CDR3 DNA reads TGTGCCAGTAGTAAGCGGGAGTGGGCGGGGGGTGAGCAGTTCTTC.

This sequence joins TRBV5-5 and TRBJ2-1; 8 bases line up with TRBD1. The CDR3 is made up of 15 amino acids. Germline-derived CDR1 and CDR2 are SGHKS and YYEKEE (reference sequence). Trimming removed 6 bases from V and 3 bases from J; junction bases left unmatched: 8. In DNA form, the CDR3 reads TGTGCCAGCATCCTTCAGGGGGCGAGCTACAATGAGCAGTTCTTC. Residues: CASILQGASYNEQFF. The whole variable domain, filled in from reference TRBV5-5 and TRBJ2-1, reads DAGVTQSPTHLIKTRGQQVTLRCSPISGHKSVSWYQQVLGQGPQFIFQYYEKEERGRGNFPDRFSARQFPNYSSELNVNALLLGDSALYLCASILQGASYNEQFFGPGTRLTVL.

In its sample, this clonotype was seen many times. This chain joins TRBV7-3 and TRBJ2-3, with D perhaps TRBD2 (5 bases). Germline V gene data show CDR1 as SGHTA and CDR2 as FQGTGA. The CDR3 is 16 amino acids. The V gene lost 5 bases and the J gene lost 5 bases, with 20 bases spanning the gap. The DNA for the CDR3 is TGTGCCAGCAGCCCCGGGCCCACAGAGGGCGGAGATACGCAGTATTTT. Residues: CASSPGPTEGGDTQYF.

The gene calls are TRBV20-1 and TRBJ1-3; TRBD1 aligns across 8 bases. The germline CDR1 and CDR2 sequences are DFQATT and SNEGSKA (reference sequence). With 5 bases clipped from V and 4 bases from J, the junction kept 4 bases outside the gene matches. This CDR3 contains 13 residues. CDR3 DNA sequence: TGCAGTGCTCAGACAGGGGTGGGAAACACCATATATTTT. Its protein product is CSAQTGVGNTIYF.

This clonotype was found a few times. The chain uses TRBV4-1 and TRBJ2-3, with 7 bases matching TRBD1. Germline lookup yields CDR1 MGHRA and CDR2 YSYEKL. Trimming took 3 bases from V and 1 from J; bases not matched to a gene: 7. This CDR3 region has 16 residues. Here the CDR3 reads CASSQPGQDRTDTQYF. CDR3 bases: TGCGCCAGCAGCCAGCCCGGACAGGACCGCACAGATACGCAGTATTTT.

This chain links TRBV29-1 with TRBJ2-4; D remains ambiguous. The CDR3 has 14 residues. The V and J ends lost 0 bases and 9 bases respectively, with 15 bases between them. Looked up from germline, CDR1 is SQVTM and CDR2 is ANQGSEA. The CDR3 reads CSVEESPLPSIQYF. In nucleotides, the CDR3 is TGCAGCGTTGAAGAGAGTCCCCTGCCCAGCATTCAGTACTTC.

The chain has TRBV25-1 and TRBJ2-5; TRBD2 agrees at 9 bases. V gave up 0 bases and J gave up 4 bases; unmatched junction bases: 9. The CDR3 has 17 amino acids. Germline CDR1 MGHDK, CDR2 SYGVNS. This CDR3 is CASSEYRGLAGRETQYF. The CDR3 DNA sequence: TGTGCCAGCAGTGAATATAGAGGGCTAGCGGGAAGAGAGACCCAGTACTTC.

The table lists this clonotype with a few counts. The CDR3 region has the DNA TGTGCCAGTAGTATTGGGACAGGGAGCGAGCAGTACTTC. This translates into CASSIGTGSEQYF. The gene calls are TRBV19 and TRBJ2-7; the match to TRBD1 covers 9 bases. There are 13 residues in the CDR3. Germline loops: CDR1 LNHDA, CDR2 SQIVND (reference sequence). V dropped 3 bases and J dropped 6; count of bases not matched to a gene: 3.

The table lists this clonotype with many counts. The rearrangement uses TRBV7-2 and TRBJ2-1; D is unresolved. V was trimmed by 2 bases and J by 8 bases, leaving 10 bases between them. CDR3 size: 13 residues. Germline lookup yields CDR1 SGHTA and CDR2 FQGNSA. CDR3 nucleotides: TGTGCCAGCAGCTTAAACTTATTCGATGAGCAGTTCTTC. It specifies CASSLNLFDEQFF.